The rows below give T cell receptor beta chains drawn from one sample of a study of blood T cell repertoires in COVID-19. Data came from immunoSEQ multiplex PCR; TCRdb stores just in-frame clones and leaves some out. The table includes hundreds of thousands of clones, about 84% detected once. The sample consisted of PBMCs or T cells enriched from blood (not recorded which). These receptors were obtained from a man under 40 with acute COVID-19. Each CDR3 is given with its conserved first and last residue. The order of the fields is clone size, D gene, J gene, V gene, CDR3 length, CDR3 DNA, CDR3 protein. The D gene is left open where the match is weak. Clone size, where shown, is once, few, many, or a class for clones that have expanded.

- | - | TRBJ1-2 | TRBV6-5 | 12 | TGTGCCAGCAGTTCGGGGAACTATGGCTACACCTTC | CASSSGNYGYTF
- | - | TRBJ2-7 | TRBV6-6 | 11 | TGTGCCACCGAATCTAACTACGAGCAGTACTTC | CATESNYEQYF
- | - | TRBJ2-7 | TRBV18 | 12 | TGTGCCAGCTCACCAGAGAGCTACGAGCAGTACTTC | CASSPESYEQYF
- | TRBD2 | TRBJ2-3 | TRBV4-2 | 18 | TGTGCCAGCAGCCAAGGGACTAGCGGGGGGTCCATCACAGATACGCAGTATTTT | CASSQGTSGGSITDTQYF
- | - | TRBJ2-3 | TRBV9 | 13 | TGTGCCAGCAGCCCCACTAGCACAGATACGCAGTATTTT | CASSPTSTDTQYF
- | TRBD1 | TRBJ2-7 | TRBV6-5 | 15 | TGTGCCAGCAGATCGACCGGGACAGGGAACTACGAGCAGTACTTC | CASRSTGTGNYEQYF
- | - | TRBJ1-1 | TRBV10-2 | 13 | TGCGCCAGCAGTGAGTCCAGGGTCACTGAAGCTTTCTTT | CASSESRVTEAFF
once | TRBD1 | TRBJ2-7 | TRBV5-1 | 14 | TGCGCCAGCAGCACTACAGGGGAACTCTACGAGCAGTACTTC | CASSTTGELYEQYF
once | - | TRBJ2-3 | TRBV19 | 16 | TGTGCCAGTACCCCACGGACAGACTACCCCACAGATACGCAGTATTTT | CASTPRTDYPTDTQYF
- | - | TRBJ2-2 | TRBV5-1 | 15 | TGCGCCAGCAGGTCGACAGCATCGAACACCGGGGAGCTGTTTTTT | CASRSTASNTGELFF
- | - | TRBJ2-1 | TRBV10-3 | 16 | TGTGCCATCAACGGTGATATGGCTGGTGGGGCGGATGAGCAGTTCTTC | CAINGDMAGGADEQFF
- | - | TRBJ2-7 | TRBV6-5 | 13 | TGTGCCAGCAGTTACGGCAACTCCTACGAGCAGTACTTC | CASSYGNSYEQYF
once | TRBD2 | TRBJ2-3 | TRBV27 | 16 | TGTGCCAGCAGTTTATTAGCGGGGGGGCCAACAGATACGCAGTATTTT | CASSLLAGGPTDTQYF
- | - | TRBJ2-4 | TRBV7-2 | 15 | TGTGCCAGCAGCTTGGGCAAGCTAGCCAAAAACATTCAGTACTTC | CASSLGKLAKNIQYF
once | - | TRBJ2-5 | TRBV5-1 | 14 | TGCGCCAGCAGCTTGGCATCAGGGAAAGAGACCCAGTACTTC | CASSLASGKETQYF
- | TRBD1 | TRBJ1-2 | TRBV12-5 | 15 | TGTGCTAGTGGTTTGGCCACAGGGGCCGGATCGGGCTACACCTTC | CASGLATGAGSGYTF
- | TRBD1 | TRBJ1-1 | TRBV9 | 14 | TGTGCCAGCAGCGCATGGGACAGAAACACTGAAGCTTTCTTT | CASSAWDRNTEAFF
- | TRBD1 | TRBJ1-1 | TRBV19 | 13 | TGTGCCAGTAGTATGGGAAGGGGGCTGGCGGCTTTCTTT | CASSMGRGLAAFF
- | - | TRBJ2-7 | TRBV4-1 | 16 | TGCGCCAGCACCAACCTGGGAACCGGGAAGCCCTACGAGCAGTACTTC | CASTNLGTGKPYEQYF
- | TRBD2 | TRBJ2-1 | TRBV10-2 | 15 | TGCGCCAGCAGTTCGTGGGGAGGGTCCTACAATGAGCAGTTCTTC | CASSSWGGSYNEQFF
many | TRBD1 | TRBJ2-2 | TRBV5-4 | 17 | TGTGCCAGCAGCTCTGAGGGGACAGGGGTTATCACCGGGGAGCTGTTTTTT | CASSSEGTGVITGELFF
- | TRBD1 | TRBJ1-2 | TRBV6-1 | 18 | TGTGCCAGCAGTGGACTTAGACAGGGGGCGCTTCGTTCTGATGGCTACACCTTC | CASSGLRQGALRSDGYTF
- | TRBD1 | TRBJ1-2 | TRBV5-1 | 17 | TGCGCCAGCAGCTTGGGGACAGGGGGCGTCTGGTTGGGAGGCTACACCTTC | CASSLGTGGVWLGGYTF
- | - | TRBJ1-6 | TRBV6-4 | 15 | TGTGCCAGCAGTGACTCGGAGGAGGTTGGATCACCCCTCCACTTT | CASSDSEEVGSPLHF
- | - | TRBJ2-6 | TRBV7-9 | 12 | TGTGCCAGTTCCATCGGGGCCAACGTCCTGACTTTC | CASSIGANVLTF
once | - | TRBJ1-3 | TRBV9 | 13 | TGTGCCAGCAGCTTAACAGTGGGAAACACCATATATTTT | CASSLTVGNTIYF
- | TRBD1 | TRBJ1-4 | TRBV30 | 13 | TGTGCCTGGAGTCGACAGGGGCTAGAAAAACTGTTTTTT | CAWSRQGLEKLFF
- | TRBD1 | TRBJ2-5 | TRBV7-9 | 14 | TGTGCCAGCAGCTTGACAGGGTTGTTGGAGACCCAGTACTTC | CASSLTGLLETQYF
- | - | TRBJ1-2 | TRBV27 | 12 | TGTGCCAGCAGTTTAACAGGGCTTGGCTACACCTTC | CASSLTGLGYTF
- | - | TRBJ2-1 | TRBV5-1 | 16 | TGCGCCAGCTCTCAGGGGGGACCCAGCTCCTACAATGAGCAGTTCTTC | CASSQGGPSSYNEQFF
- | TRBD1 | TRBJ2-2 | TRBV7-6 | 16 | TGTGCCAGCAGCTTAGGGCAGGGGGCCAACACCGGGGAGCTGTTTTTT | CASSLGQGANTGELFF
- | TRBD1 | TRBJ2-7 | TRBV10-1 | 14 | TGCGCCAGTTATCCGGGACAGAGTTTTTACGAGCAGTACTTC | CASYPGQSFYEQYF
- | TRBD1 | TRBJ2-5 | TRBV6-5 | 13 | TGTGCCACCCGACAGGGCGTCCAAGAGACCCAGTACTTC | CATRQGVQETQYF
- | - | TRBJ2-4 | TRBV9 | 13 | TGTGCCAGCAGCGTAGAAGGGACACCAATTCAGTACTTC | CASSVEGTPIQYF
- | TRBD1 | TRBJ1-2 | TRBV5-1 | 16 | TGCGCCAGCAGCTTGGGGGACAGGACGATAGGCTATGGCTACACCTTC | CASSLGDRTIGYGYTF
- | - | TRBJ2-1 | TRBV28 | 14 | TGTGCCAGCTTTACCGGGGGAGGGGGACATGAGCAGTTCTTC | CASFTGGGGHEQFF
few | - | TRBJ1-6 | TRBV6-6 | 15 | TGTGCCAGCAGTTACGCAAGCCTCTATAATTCACCCCTCCACTTT | CASSYASLYNSPLHF
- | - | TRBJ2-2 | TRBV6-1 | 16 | TGTGCCAGCAGTGCGGGGGACCTTTGGGGCACCGGGGAGCTGTTTTTT | CASSAGDLWGTGELFF
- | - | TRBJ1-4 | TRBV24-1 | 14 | TGTGCCACCAGTGGGGGACTGGAAAATGAAAAACTGTTTTTT | CATSGGLENEKLFF
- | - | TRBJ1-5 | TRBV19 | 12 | TGTGCCAGTCAGGATTCCAATCAGCCCCAGCATTTT | CASQDSNQPQHF
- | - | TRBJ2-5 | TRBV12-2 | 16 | TGTGCAAGTCGCTTATGCGCAGGACTGAACCGGGAGACCCAGTACTTC | CASRLCAGLNRETQYF
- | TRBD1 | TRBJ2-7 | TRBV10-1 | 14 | TGCGCCAGCAGTGGACCGGGACAGGGCCTCGAGCAGTACTTC | CASSGPGQGLEQYF
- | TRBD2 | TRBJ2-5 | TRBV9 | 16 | TGTGCCAGCAGCGATGGGACTAGCGGGGGTATAAAGACCCAGTACTTC | CASSDGTSGGIKTQYF
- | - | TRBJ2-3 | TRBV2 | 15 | TGTGCCAGCAGTGAAGTCCTAACCCTCACAGATACGCAGTATTTT | CASSEVLTLTDTQYF
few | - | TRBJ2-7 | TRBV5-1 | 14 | TGCGCCAGCAGTGAAGGGGCAGGGGCGGGCGAGCAGTACTTC | CASSEGAGAGEQYF
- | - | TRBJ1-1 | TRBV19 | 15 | TGTGCCAGTAAATATGGTAGACAAGTGAACACTGAAGCTTTCTTT | CASKYGRQVNTEAFF
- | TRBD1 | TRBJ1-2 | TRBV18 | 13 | TGTGCCAGCTCGGAACCGACAGGGGATGGCTACACCTTC | CASSEPTGDGYTF
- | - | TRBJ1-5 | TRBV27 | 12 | TGTGCCAGCACGACAGGCGGCCAGCCCCAGCATTTT | CASTTGGQPQHF
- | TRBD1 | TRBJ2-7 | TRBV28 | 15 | TGTGCCAGCAGTTCCAGGGGGTACAGCTCCTACGAGCAGTACTTC | CASSSRGYSSYEQYF
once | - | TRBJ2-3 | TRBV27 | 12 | TGTGCCAGCAGTTCTCAGACAGATACGCAGTATTTT | CASSSQTDTQYF
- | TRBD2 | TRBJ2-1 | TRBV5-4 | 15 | TGTGCCAGCAGCTTACTAGCGGGGGGGTTGAATGAGCAGTTCTTC | CASSLLAGGLNEQFF
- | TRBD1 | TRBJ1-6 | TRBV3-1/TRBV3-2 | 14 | TGTGCCAGCAGCACGGGACAGATTAATTCACCCCTCCACTTT | CASSTGQINSPLHF
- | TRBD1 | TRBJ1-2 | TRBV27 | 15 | TGTGCCAGCAGATACGGGACAGGGGAGTTAGGTGGCTACACCTTC | CASRYGTGELGGYTF
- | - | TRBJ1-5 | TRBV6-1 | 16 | TGTGCCAGCAGTGAAGGTTGGGGCTATAGCAATCAGCCCCAGCATTTT | CASSEGWGYSNQPQHF